This T cell receptor (beta chain) was sequenced for a study of blood T cells in healthy people across ages. Findings of the study overall: Significant beta diversity loss was already apparent by age about 39, declining roughly linearly.

With regard to this clonotype: The antigen remains undetermined.

Donors each provided 7.5 to 10 milliliters of peripheral blood. This CDR3 comprises 13 residues. Germline assignment: CDR1 SQVTM and CDR2 ANQGSEA. Trimming left V 7 bases short and J 2 bases short, with 13 bases between. A J-beta primer mix and a sample-barcoded 5' primer were used in a second PCR of about 6 to 12 cycles. Each cDNA molecule was tagged by a template-switch adaptor with 12 random nucleotides. The yield of each sample was at least 2.5 million CDR3-containing paired-end reads. TCRdb used MiXCR to reprocess the 5' RACE reads, holding one entry per CDR3 protein. This table holds roughly 800,000 distinct CDR3 sequences, approximately 35% found once.

The sequenced sample consisted of blood. The sequence was obtained from a man younger than 35 in good health. The rearrangement joins TRBV29-1 to TRBJ2-3; a possible D gene is TRBD1 (5 bases). CDR3 residues: CSAFEGDTDTQYF. CDR3 nucleotide sequence: TGCAGCGCCTTCGAAGGGGACACAGATACGCAGTATTTT.